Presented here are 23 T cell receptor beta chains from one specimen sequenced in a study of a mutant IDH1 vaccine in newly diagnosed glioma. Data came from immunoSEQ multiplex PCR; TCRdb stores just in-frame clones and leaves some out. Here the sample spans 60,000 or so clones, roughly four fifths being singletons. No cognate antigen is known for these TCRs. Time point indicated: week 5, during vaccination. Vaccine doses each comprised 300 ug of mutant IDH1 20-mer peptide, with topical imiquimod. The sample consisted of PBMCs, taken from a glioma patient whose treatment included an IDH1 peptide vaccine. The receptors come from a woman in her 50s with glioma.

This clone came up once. The CDR3 nucleotides read TGTGCCAGTAGACAAGGGAGGGGTGGGCTTAATCAGCCCCAGCATTTT. It yields the protein CASRQGRGGLNQPQHF. The V gene is TRBV19, the J gene TRBJ1-5; maybe TRBD1 (5 bases). The CDR3 has 16 amino acids. V lost 6 bases, J lost 4 bases, and 19 bases lay in between. Germline lookup yields CDR1 LNHDA and CDR2 SQIVND (reference sequence).

The CDR3 spells CASRTGTRGEAFF. The CDR3 DNA follows: TGTGCCAGCAGGACCGGGACTCGGGGTGAAGCTTTCTTT. The rearrangement links TRBV6-1 to TRBJ1-1; a possible D gene is TRBD1 (5 bases). The CDR3 contains 13 residues. The ends were cut back, 6 bases at V and 7 bases at J, with 15 bases in the middle. The germline gives CDR1 MNHNS, CDR2 SASEGT.

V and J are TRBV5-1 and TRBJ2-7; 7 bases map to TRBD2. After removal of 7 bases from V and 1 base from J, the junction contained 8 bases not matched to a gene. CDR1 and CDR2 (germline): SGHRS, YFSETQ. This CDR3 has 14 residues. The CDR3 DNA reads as TGCGCCAGCGCCAGGGAGGGCGGATCCTACGAGCAGTACTTC. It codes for CASAREGGSYEQYF. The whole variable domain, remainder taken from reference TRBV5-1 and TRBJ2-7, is KAGVTQTPRYLIKTRGQQVTLSCSPISGHRSVSWYQQTPGQGLQFLFEYFSETQRNKGNFPGRFSGRQFSNSRSEMNVSTLELGDSALYLCASAREGGSYEQYFGPGTRLTVT.

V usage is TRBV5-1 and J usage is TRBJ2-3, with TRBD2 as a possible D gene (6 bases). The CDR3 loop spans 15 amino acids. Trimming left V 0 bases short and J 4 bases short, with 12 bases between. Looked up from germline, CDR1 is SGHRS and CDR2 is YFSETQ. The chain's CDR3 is CASSLVGRGADTQYF. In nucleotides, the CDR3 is TGCGCCAGCAGCTTGGTTGGACGCGGGGCAGATACGCAGTATTTT.

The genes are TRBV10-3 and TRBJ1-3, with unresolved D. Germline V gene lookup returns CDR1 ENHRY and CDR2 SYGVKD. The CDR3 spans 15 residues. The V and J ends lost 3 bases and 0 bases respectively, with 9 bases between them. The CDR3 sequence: CAISDKSSSGNTIYF. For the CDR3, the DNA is TGTGCCATCAGTGATAAGTCGAGCTCTGGAAACACCATATATTTT.

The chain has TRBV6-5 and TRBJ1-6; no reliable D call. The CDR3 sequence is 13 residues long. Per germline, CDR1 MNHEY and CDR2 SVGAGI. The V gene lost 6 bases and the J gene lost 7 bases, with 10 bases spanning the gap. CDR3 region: CASSPVQNSPLHF. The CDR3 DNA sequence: TGTGCCAGCAGCCCCGTTCAAAATTCACCCCTCCACTTT.

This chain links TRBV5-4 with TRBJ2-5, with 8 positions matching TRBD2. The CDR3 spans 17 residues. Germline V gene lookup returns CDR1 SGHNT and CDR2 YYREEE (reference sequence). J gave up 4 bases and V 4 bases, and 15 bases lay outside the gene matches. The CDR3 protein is CASSQGSRTRGAETQYF. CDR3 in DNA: TGTGCCAGCAGCCAGGGTTCCAGGACGCGGGGGGCAGAGACCCAGTACTTC.

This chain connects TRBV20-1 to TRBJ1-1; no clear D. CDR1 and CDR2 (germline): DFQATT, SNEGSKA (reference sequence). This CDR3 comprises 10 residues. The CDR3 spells CSWLDAEAFF. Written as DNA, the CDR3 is TGCAGCTGGCTAGACGCTGAAGCTTTCTTT.

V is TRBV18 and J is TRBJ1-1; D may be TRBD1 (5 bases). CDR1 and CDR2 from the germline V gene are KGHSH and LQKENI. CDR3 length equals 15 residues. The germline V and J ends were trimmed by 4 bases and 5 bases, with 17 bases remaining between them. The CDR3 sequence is CASSLYLTVGTEAFF. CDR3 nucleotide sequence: TGTGCCAGCTCACTCTACCTGACAGTCGGGACTGAAGCTTTCTTT.

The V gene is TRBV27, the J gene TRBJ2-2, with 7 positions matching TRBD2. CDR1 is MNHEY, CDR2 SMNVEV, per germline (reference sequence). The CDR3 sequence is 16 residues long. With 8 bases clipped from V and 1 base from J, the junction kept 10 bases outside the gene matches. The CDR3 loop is CASHATGGGNTGELFF. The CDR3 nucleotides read TGTGCCAGCCACGCGACGGGGGGAGGGAACACCGGGGAGCTGTTTTTT.

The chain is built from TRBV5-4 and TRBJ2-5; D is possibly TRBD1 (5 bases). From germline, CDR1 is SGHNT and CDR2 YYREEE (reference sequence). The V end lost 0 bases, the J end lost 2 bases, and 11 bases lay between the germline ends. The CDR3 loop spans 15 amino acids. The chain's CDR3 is CASSLEPTAQETQYF. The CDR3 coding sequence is TGTGCCAGCAGCTTGGAACCGACAGCACAAGAGACCCAGTACTTC.

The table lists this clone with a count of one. The CDR3 nucleotides read TGTGCCAGCAGCCGCCTCCCGGGCTACGAGCAGTACTTC. It encodes CASSRLPGYEQYF. The V and J genes are TRBV5-8 and TRBJ2-7; D uncertain. With 4 bases removed from V and 3 bases from J, the gap between germline ends came to 11 bases. CDR1 is SGHTS and CDR2 is YDEGEE in the germline V gene. This CDR3 comprises 13 residues.

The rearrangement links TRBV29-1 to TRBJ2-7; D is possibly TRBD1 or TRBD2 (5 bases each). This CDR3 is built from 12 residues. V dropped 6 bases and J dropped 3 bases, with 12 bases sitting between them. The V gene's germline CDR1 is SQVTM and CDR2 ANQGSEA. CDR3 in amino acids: CSVRDLIYEQYF. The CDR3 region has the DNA TGCAGCGTCCGGGACCTCATCTACGAGCAGTACTTC.

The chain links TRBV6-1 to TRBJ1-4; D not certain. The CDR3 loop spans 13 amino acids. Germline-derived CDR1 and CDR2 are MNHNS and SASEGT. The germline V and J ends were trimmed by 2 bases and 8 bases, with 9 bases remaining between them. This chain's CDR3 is CASSEPYGEKLFF. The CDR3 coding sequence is TGTGCCAGCAGTGAACCTTATGGGGAAAAACTGTTTTTT.

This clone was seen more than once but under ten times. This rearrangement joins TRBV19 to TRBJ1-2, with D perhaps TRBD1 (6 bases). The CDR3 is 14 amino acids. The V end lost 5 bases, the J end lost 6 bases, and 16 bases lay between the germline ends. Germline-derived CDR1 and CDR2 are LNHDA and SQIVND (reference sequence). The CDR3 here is CASSVDRRRDGYTF. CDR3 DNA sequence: TGTGCCAGTAGTGTCGACAGGAGACGGGATGGCTACACCTTC.

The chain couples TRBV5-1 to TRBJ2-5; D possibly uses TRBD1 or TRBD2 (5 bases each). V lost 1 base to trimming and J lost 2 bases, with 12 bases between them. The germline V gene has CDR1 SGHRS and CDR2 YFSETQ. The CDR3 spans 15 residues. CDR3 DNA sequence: TGCGCCAGCAGCTTGAAAAGGGGAGTACAAGAGACCCAGTACTTC. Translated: CASSLKRGVQETQYF.

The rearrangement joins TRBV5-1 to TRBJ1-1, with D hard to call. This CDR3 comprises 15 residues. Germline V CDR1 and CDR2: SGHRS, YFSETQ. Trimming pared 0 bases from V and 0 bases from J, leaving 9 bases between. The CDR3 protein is CASSLGVSMNTEAFF. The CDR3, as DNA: TGCGCCAGCAGCTTGGGAGTGTCGATGAACACTGAAGCTTTCTTT.

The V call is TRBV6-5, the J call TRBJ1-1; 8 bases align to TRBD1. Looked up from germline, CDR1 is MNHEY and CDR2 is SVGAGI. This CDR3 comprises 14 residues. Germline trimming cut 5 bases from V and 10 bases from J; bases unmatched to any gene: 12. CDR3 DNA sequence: TGTGCCAGCAGTCGAGGACAGGGAATGGTAGGAGCTTTCTTT. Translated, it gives CASSRGQGMVGAFF.

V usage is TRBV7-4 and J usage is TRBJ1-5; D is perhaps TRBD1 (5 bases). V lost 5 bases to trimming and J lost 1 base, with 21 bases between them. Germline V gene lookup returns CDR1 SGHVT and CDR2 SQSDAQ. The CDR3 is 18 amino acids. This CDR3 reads CASSLPQPGGRSNQPQHF. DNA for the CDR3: TGTGCCAGCAGCCTACCGCAACCCGGGGGTCGGAGCAATCAGCCCCAGCATTTT.

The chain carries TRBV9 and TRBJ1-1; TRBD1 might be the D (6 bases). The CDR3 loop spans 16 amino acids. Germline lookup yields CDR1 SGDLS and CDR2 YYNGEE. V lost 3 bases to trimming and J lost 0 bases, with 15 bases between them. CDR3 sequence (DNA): TGTGCCAGCAGCGAATCCACCGGGACATTGAACACTGAAGCTTTCTTT. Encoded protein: CASSESTGTLNTEAFF.

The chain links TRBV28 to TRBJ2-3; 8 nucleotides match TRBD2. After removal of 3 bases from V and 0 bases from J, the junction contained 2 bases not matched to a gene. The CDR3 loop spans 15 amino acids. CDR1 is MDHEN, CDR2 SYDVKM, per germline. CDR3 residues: CASSLGGGSTDTQYF. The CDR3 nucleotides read TGTGCCAGCAGTTTGGGCGGGGGGAGCACAGATACGCAGTATTTT.

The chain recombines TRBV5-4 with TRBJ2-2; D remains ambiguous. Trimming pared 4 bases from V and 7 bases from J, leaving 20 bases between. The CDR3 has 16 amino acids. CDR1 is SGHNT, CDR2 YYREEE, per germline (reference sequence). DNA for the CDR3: TGTGCCAGCAGCCTAGGACGGAATGAAGTTAGCGGGGAGCTGTTTTTT. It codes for CASSLGRNEVSGELFF.

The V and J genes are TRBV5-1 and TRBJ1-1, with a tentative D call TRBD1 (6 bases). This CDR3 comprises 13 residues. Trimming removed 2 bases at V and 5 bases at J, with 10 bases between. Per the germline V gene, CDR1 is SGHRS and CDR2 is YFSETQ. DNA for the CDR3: TGCGCCAGCAGCTTTATTAGGGGGACTGAAGCTTTCTTT. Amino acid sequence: CASSFIRGTEAFF.